A single sample is the source of the 22 T cell receptor beta chains below, sequenced in a study of technical replicates of blood from a few donors. Libraries were prepared by immunoSEQ multiplex PCR; TCRdb keeps only in-frame clonotypes and omits some of them. There are some 60,000 clones in the sample; around 87% occur only once, and more than 4.5% lies in the top ten. Material for sequencing was PBMCs. The receptors stem from a human donor in good health. Some clones in this sample may be carry-over from other donors' samples.

The chain carries TRBV10-3 and TRBJ1-6, with 7 bases matching TRBD1. Trimming cost V 7 bases and J 2 bases; bases outside gene matches: 11. The CDR3 has 17 residues. The germline V gene encodes CDR1 ENHRY and CDR2 SYGVKD. CDR3 amino acids: CAINPGTDHPYNSPLHF. CDR3 sequence (DNA): TGTGCCATCAATCCGGGGACAGACCATCCCTATAATTCACCCCTCCACTTT.

The chain employs TRBV7-2 and TRBJ1-5, with 11 bases identical to TRBD1. V lost 1 base and J lost 6; bases outside the gene matches: 2. Germline V gene data show CDR1 as SGHTA and CDR2 as FQGNSA. This CDR3 has 15 residues. CDR3 region: CASSLGTGGPQPQHF. Written as DNA, the CDR3 is TGTGCCAGCAGCTTAGGGACAGGGGGCCCTCAGCCCCAGCATTTT. The entire variable domain, with the rest obtained from reference TRBV7-2 and TRBJ1-5, is as follows: GAGVSQSPSNKVTEKGKDVELRCDPISGHTALYWYRQSLGQGLEFLIYFQGNSAPDKSGLPSDRFSAERTGGSVSTLTIQRTQQEDSAVYLCASSLGTGGPQPQHFGDGTRLSIL.

The chain has TRBV4-3 and TRBJ1-2; D gene uncertain. V was cut by 0 bases and J by 11 bases, with 13 bases left in between. Germline V CDR1 and CDR2: LGHNA, YSLEER. This CDR3 contains 13 residues. The CDR3 DNA reads as TGCGCCAGCAGCCAAGATCATGATACCGAGTACACCTTC. It is translated as CASSQDHDTEYTF.

This chain connects TRBV7-8 to TRBJ2-7; tentatively, D is TRBD1 (6 bases). CDR3 length: 14 residues. Germline assignment: CDR1 SGHVS and CDR2 FQNEAQ. Trimming took off 1 base at V and 2 bases at J, with 9 bases between the two ends. In DNA, the CDR3 is TGTGCCAGCAGCTTAGTGGACAGAACCTACGAGCAGTACTTC. This encodes CASSLVDRTYEQYF.

This clone came up a few times. This chain connects TRBV23-1 to TRBJ1-1, with D possibly being TRBD1 (5 bases). TRBV23-1 is annotated as an ORF whose role is uncertain. The V end was cut by 0 bases, the J end by 5 bases, with 10 bases between. The length of the CDR3 is 14 residues. The CDR3, as DNA: TGCGCCAGCAGTCAATCCCCCCGACAGACTGAAGCTTTCTTT. Translation gives CASSQSPRQTEAFF.

The CDR3 DNA sequence: TGTGCCAGCAGCTTTAGCGGGCAAGAGACCCAGTACTTC. Amino acids: CASSFSGQETQYF. This chain uses TRBV7-2 with TRBJ2-5, with 7 bases that match TRBD2. Trimming cost V 3 bases and J 2 bases; bases outside gene matches: 0. Germline CDR1 and CDR2: SGHTA and FQGNSA. This CDR3 comprises 13 residues.

The chain has TRBV7-6 and TRBJ1-1, with 8 bases lining up with TRBD1. CDR3 size: 15 residues. The V gene's germline CDR1 is SGHVS and CDR2 FNYEAQ. The V gene end was trimmed by 2 bases and the J gene end by 4 bases; junction bases not matched to a gene: 6. The CDR3 here is CASSLRGQGVTEAFF. CDR3 DNA sequence: TGTGCCAGCAGCTTAAGAGGACAGGGAGTCACTGAAGCTTTCTTT.

Details on this clone: Distinct nucleotide sequences in the sample also encode this CDR3. The chain combines TRBV18 with TRBJ1-1; tentatively, D is TRBD1 (6 bases). The germline V gene has CDR1 KGHSH and CDR2 LQKENI. The CDR3 length is 13 residues. Trimming left V 3 bases short and J 1 base short, with 6 bases between. CDR3 region: CASSPGQNTEAFF. Written as DNA, the CDR3 is TGTGCCAGCTCACCGGGACAGAACACTGAAGCTTTCTTT.

This chain joins TRBV6-5 and TRBJ1-2, with 8 nucleotides matching TRBD1. Losses at the gene ends were 6 bases for V and 8 bases for J; bases not matched to a gene: 2. The CDR3 length is 11 residues. Germline V lookup: CDR1 MNHEY, CDR2 SVGAGI. CDR3 DNA sequence: TGTGCCAGCAGGAGACAGGGGGGCTACACCTTC. It encodes CASRRQGGYTF.

This clone appeared many times. J is TRBJ2-7 and V is TRBV2, with 9 bases that match TRBD2. CDR1 and CDR2 (germline): SNHLY, FYNNEI. The CDR3 contains 15 residues. V gave up 2 bases and J gave up 5 bases; unmatched junction bases: 7. The CDR3 nucleotides read TGTGCCAGCAGTGAATTGGGACTAGCCCCCGACGAGCAGTACTTC. It yields the protein CASSELGLAPDEQYF.

This chain uses TRBV10-3 with TRBJ2-2; 10 bases match TRBD2. The CDR3 consists of 14 residues. Germline CDR1 ENHRY, CDR2 SYGVKD. The V segment lost 7 bases and the J segment 5 bases; nucleotides outside the gene matches: 4. The CDR3 nucleotides read TGTGCCATCAAACTAGCGGGACGAACCGGGGAGCTGTTTTTT. It translates to CAIKLAGRTGELFF.

This sequence joins TRBV4-2 and TRBJ1-5; perhaps TRBD1 as D (5 bases). The CDR3 extends over 15 amino acids. V lost 0 bases and J lost 7, with 13 bases in between. Germline CDR1 is LGHNA and CDR2 is YNFKEQ. DNA for the CDR3: TGTGCCAGCAGCCAAGAAGCCCAGGGTGGACAGCCCCAGCATTTT. This translates into CASSQEAQGGQPQHF.

Written as DNA, the CDR3 is TGCGCCAGCAGCTTCCTAGCGGGGCTAAGGGAGACCCAGTACTTC. Translation: CASSFLAGLRETQYF. This chain connects TRBV5-1 to TRBJ2-5; TRBD2 matches 9 bases. CDR3 length equals 15 residues. V was pared by 2 bases and J by 5 bases, with 7 bases of the junction left unmatched. Germline assignment: CDR1 SGHRS and CDR2 YFSETQ.

The chain carries TRBV5-6 and TRBJ1-1, with TRBD1 identical over 9 bases. From germline, CDR1 is SGHDT and CDR2 YYEEEE. V was clipped by 0 bases and J by 5 bases; unmatched bases: 2. The CDR3 is 14 residues long. The CDR3 is CASSLVGTGTEAFF. Here the CDR3 DNA reads TGTGCCAGCAGCTTGGTCGGGACAGGGACTGAAGCTTTCTTT.

This chain connects TRBV9 to TRBJ2-1, with TRBD2 matching 8 bases. The trim removed 0 bases at V and 3 bases at J, leaving 5 bases unmatched. Per the germline V gene, CDR1 is SGDLS and CDR2 is YYNGEE. This CDR3 comprises 16 residues. In DNA form, the CDR3 reads TGTGCCAGCAGCGTAGCAGGCGGGAGGTTCTACAATGAGCAGTTCTTC. Its protein is CASSVAGGRFYNEQFF.

The chain couples TRBV2 to TRBJ2-1, with TRBD1 as a possible D gene (5 bases). The germline V gene encodes CDR1 SNHLY and CDR2 FYNNEI. The germline V and J ends were trimmed by 5 bases and 9 bases, with 14 bases remaining between them. CDR3 length equals 13 residues. The CDR3 sequence is CASSILRVSEQFF. CDR3 DNA: TGTGCCAGCAGTATTCTCAGGGTTTCTGAGCAGTTCTTC.

J is TRBJ1-1 and V is TRBV18; weak D call: TRBD1 (5 bases). The V gene lost 1 base and the J gene lost 7 bases, with 19 bases spanning the gap. CDR1 is KGHSH and CDR2 is LQKENI in the germline V gene. This CDR3 region has 16 residues. The chain's CDR3 is CASSPRQGGRFIEAFF. The CDR3 nucleotides are TGTGCCAGCTCACCACGGCAGGGCGGAAGGTTTATTGAAGCTTTCTTT.

The J gene is TRBJ2-1, the V gene TRBV7-9; possibly TRBD2 for D (6 bases). With 3 bases removed from V and 9 bases from J, the gap between germline ends came to 27 bases. Looked up from germline, CDR1 is SEHNR and CDR2 is FQNEAQ (reference sequence). The CDR3 spans 18 residues. CDR3 in amino acids: CASSLPPPGTPAAVEQFF. The CDR3 DNA is TGTGCCAGCAGCTTGCCTCCTCCCGGGACTCCAGCAGCGGTTGAGCAGTTCTTC.

The chain couples TRBV25-1 to TRBJ1-2, with D maybe TRBD1 (6 bases). In germline, CDR1 is MGHDK, CDR2 SYGVNS. The CDR3 spans 11 residues. In DNA, the CDR3 is TGTGCGACAGGTTTTAACTATGGCTACACCTTC. Amino acid sequence: CATGFNYGYTF.

The chain links TRBV7-9 to TRBJ1-6; 7 nucleotides line up with TRBD1. This CDR3 spans 15 amino acids. V shed 2 bases and J 7 bases; nucleotides not matched to a gene: 5. The germline CDR1 and CDR2 sequences are SEHNR and FQNEAQ (reference sequence). Here the CDR3 reads CASSLRGTANSPLHF. The CDR3 region has the DNA TGTGCCAGCAGCTTACGCGGGACAGCAAATTCACCCCTCCACTTT.

The chain links TRBV4-3 to TRBJ1-6; possibly TRBD1 for D (5 bases). V was clipped by 0 bases and J by 9 bases, with 15 bases between them. Germline V gene sequence: CDR1 LGHNA, CDR2 YSLEER. The CDR3 consists of 16 residues. In nucleotides, the CDR3 is TGCGCCAGCAGCCAAGAAAGGCAGGGATGGGGTTCACCCCTCCACTTT. This gives the protein CASSQERQGWGSPLHF.

This clone was counted between two and nine times. This chain connects TRBV7-9 to TRBJ1-4; 8 positions agree with TRBD1. Germline V lookup: CDR1 SEHNR, CDR2 FQNEAQ (reference sequence). This CDR3 is built from 15 residues. Trimming took 1 base from V and 2 from J; bases not matched to a gene: 0. The CDR3 bases are TGTGCCAGCAGCTTAGACAGGGGGACTAATGAAAAACTGTTTTTT. It specifies CASSLDRGTNEKLFF.